This T cell receptor beta chain was identified in a study of T cell responses to AZD1222 COVID-19 vaccine. Notes on the study in general: Donors in the cohort were predominantly white British and more often female, and clonal diversity was possibly underestimated.

As concerns this clone: Its antigen is unidentified.

V shed 0 bases and J shed 2 bases, with 11 bases lying between them. The CDR3 consists of 15 residues. Germline CDR1 is MGHRA and CDR2 is YSYEKL. Sequenced by immunoSEQ multiplex PCR; TCRdb stores in-frame clones only, minus some. The data show approximately 150,000 clones, roughly 86% seen once. The sequencing used peripheral blood, collected 28 days after the second dose of the MenACWY control vaccine. The clonotype was recovered from an adult who received the MenACWY meningococcal vaccine as a control. The chain joins TRBV4-1 to TRBJ2-7; D ambiguous. In DNA form, the CDR3 reads TGCGCCAGCAGCCAAGAGAGGTCAGATACCTACGAGCAGTACTTC. Protein product: CASSQERSDTYEQYF.